The clone carrying this TCR beta chain was counted many times. Its specificity is unknown. This sample stems from a study of T cells in Graves' hyperthyroidism and ophthalmopathy. Authors of the study amplified TCR beta CDR3 regions from RNA transcripts. TCR CDR3 regions were first amplified by RT-PCR with HTBI primers. One entry per CDR3 protein results from TCRdb running MiXCR on the multiplex PCR reads. Among some 460,000 distinct CDR3 sequences listed, approximately 14% were seen once. Study-wide points: Blood held most thyroid clonotypes expanded above 0.001 frequency. Ophthalmopathy and stable hyperthyroidism were separated by a 13 V-J model.

The germline V gene encodes CDR1 GTSNPN and CDR2 SVGIG (reference sequence). The CDR3 spans 14 residues. With V trimmed by 1 base and J by 6 bases, 6 bases remained unmatched. The sequenced sample was blood. The V call is TRBV30, the J call TRBJ1-5, with 7 bases that match TRBD1. The receptor was isolated from a woman younger than 30 with Graves' hyperthyroidism. CDR3 region: CAWSGTGDGQPQHF. The CDR3 nucleotides read TGTGCCTGGAGTGGGACAGGCGACGGTCAGCCCCAGCATTTT.